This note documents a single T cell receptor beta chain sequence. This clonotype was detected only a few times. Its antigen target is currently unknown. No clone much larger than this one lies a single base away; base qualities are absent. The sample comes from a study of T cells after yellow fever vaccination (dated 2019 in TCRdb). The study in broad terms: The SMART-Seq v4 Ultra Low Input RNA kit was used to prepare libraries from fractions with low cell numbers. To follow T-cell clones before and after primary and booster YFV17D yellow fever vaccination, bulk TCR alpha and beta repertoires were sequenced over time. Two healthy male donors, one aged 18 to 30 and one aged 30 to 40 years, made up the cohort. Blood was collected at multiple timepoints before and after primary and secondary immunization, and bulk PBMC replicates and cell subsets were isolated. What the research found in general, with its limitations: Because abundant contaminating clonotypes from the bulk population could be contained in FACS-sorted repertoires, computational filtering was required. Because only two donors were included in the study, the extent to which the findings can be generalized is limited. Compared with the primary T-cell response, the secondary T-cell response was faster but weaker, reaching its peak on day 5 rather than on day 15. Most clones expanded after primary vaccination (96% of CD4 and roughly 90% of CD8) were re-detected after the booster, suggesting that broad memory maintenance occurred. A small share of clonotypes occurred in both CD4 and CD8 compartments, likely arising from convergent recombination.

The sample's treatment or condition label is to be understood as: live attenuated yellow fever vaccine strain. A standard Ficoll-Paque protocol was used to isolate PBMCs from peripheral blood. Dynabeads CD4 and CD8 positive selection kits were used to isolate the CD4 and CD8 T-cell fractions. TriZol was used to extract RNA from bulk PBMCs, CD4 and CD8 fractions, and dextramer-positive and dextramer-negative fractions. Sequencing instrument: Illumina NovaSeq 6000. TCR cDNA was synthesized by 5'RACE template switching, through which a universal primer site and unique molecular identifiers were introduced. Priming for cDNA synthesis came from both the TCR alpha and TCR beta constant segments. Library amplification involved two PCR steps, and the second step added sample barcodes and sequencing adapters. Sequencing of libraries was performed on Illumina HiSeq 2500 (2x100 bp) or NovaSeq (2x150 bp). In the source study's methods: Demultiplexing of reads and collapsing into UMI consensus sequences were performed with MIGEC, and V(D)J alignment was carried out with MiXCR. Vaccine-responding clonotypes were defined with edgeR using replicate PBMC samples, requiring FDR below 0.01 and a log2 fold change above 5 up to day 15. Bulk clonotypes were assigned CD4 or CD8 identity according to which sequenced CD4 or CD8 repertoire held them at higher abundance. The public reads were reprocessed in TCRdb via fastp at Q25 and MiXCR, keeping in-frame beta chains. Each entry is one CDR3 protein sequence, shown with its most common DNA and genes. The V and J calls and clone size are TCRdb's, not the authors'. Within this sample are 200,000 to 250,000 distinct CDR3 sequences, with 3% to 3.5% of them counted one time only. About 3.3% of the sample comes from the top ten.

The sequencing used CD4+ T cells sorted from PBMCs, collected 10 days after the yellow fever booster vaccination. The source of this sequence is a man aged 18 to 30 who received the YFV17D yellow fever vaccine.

The DNA sequence reads TGTGCCAGCAGCCCGTACCAGGGCGAGCAGTACTTC. Its amino acids are CASSPYQGEQYF. This sequence uses TRBV7-2 and TRBJ2-7; the D region possibly corresponds to TRBD1 (5 bases align). The cysteine opens and the phenylalanine closes a CDR3 of 12 amino acids. The DNA shown is the 36-base CDR3, in frame from base 1. The germline V gene sets CDR1 to SGHTA and CDR2 to FQGNSA. Trimming costs V 5 bases and J 6 bases, and their ends lie 11 bases apart.